This TCR beta chain was identified in a study of shared clonotypes between healthy human individuals. Turning to the study itself: A few men and a couple of women, aged 18 to 49, were donors.

This CDR3 spans 11 amino acids. V lost 7 bases, J lost 9 bases, and 10 bases lay in between. The germline V gene encodes CDR1 SNHLY and CDR2 FYNNEI. Sequencing used immunoSEQ multiplex PCR; TCRdb keeps in-frame clones, though not all of them. The sample records about 2.4 million clones, roughly 93% being singletons. Material for sequencing was naive CD4+ T cells from PBMCs. Subset specified: CD45RA+ positively selected. V and J are TRBV2 and TRBJ2-1; a weak D match, TRBD2 (6 bases). The source is a man younger than 35 in good health. Some clones in this sample may be carry-over from other donors' samples. CDR3 bases: TGTGCCAGCACTGGAGGGAGTGAGCAGTTCTTC. This sequence encodes CASTGGSEQFF.